Each of the 27 T cell receptor beta chains below was sequenced from the same sample in a study of blood T cells in healthy people across ages. Together with a sample-barcoded 5' primer, a J-beta primer mix was included in a second PCR lasting about 6 to 12 cycles. TCRdb reprocessed the 5' RACE reads via MiXCR and lists one record per CDR3 protein. The repertoire holds hundreds of thousands of distinct CDR3 sequences, approximately 30% seen once, with approximately 14% in the top ten. Specimen: blood. All receptors come from a woman older than 75 in good health.

The gene calls are TRBV10-3 and TRBJ2-5; 7 nucleotides agree with TRBD1. Germline V gives CDR1 ENHRY, CDR2 SYGVKD. The CDR3 has 15 residues. V was pared by 3 bases and J by 5 bases, with 9 bases of the junction left unmatched. CDR3 coding DNA: TGTGCCATCAGTGAATTTTCAGACAGGGAGGAGACCCAGTACTTC. It yields the protein CAISEFSDREETQYF.

There are many counts of this clonotype. The chain is built from TRBV20-1 and TRBJ2-7, with D perhaps TRBD2 (7 bases). V gave up 5 bases and J gave up 2 bases, with 19 bases separating them. Per germline, CDR1 DFQATT and CDR2 SNEGSKA (reference sequence). The CDR3 contains 15 residues. The CDR3 sequence is CSASNPGRGTYEQYF. CDR3 sequence (DNA): TGCAGTGCTTCCAATCCAGGGAGGGGGACCTACGAGCAGTACTTC.

Notes on this clonotype: This could be a read error, since a much larger clone is one nucleotide away. V is TRBV7-8 and J is TRBJ2-3, with 11 bases aligning to TRBD2. There are 14 residues in the CDR3. Germline CDR1 reads SGHVS; CDR2 reads FQNEAQ. The CDR3 DNA follows: TGTGCCAGCAGCGTGGTAGCGGGGGGGGACACGCGGTATTTT. This codes for CASSVVAGGDTRYF.

About this clonotype: A read error is possible here, since a much larger clone lies one base away. The gene calls are TRBV6-2 or TRBV6-3 and TRBJ2-1; 8 bases are shared with TRBD2. Trimming took 7 bases from V and 1 from J; bases not matched to a gene: 12. This CDR3 has 17 residues. Germline CDR1 is MNHEY and CDR2 is SVGEGT. In nucleotides, the CDR3 is TGTGCCAGCATCCTCCTTAGCGGGGCGGGTTCCTACAATGAGCAGTTCTTC. Protein sequence: CASILLSGAGSYNEQFF.

With respect to this clonotype: Its ends do not fully match the called genes, so a read error is possible. V and J are TRBV3-1 and TRBJ2-6, with no clear D. Germline lookup yields CDR1 LGHDT and CDR2 YNNKEL (reference sequence). The CDR3 contains 16 residues. CDR3 sequence reads: CAGSQDPGSGANVLTF. The CDR3 DNA follows: TGTGCCGGCAGCCAAGATCCGGGCTCTGGGGCCAACGTCCTGACTTTC.

This clonotype was seen many times. The genes are TRBV7-2 and TRBJ2-7; D remains unclear. Germline V gives CDR1 SGHTA, CDR2 FQGNSA. The ends were cut back, 5 bases at V and 5 bases at J, with 16 bases in the middle. The CDR3 is 14 residues long. The CDR3 is CASSPFIMHDEQYF. In DNA, the CDR3 is TGTGCCAGCAGCCCATTCATAATGCACGACGAGCAGTACTTC.

This clonotype appeared a few times. A read error is possible here, since a much larger clone lies one base away. The V and J genes are TRBV9 and TRBJ1-6; 9 bases line up with TRBD1. This CDR3 is built from 14 residues. The germline V gene encodes CDR1 SGDLS and CDR2 YYNGEE. V dropped 6 bases and J dropped 5; count of bases not matched to a gene: 3. The chain's CDR3 is CASNRGPDNSPLHF. CDR3 nucleotide sequence: TGTGCCAGCAACAGGGGGCCGGATAATTCACCCCTCCACTTT.

This clonotype came up many times. The V call is TRBV2, the J call TRBJ2-6, with a tentative D call TRBD2 (6 bases). Germline V gene data show CDR1 as SNHLY and CDR2 as FYNNEI. V lost 7 bases and J 0 bases, leaving 19 bases between the germline ends. The CDR3 runs 18 residues. The CDR3 reads CASTQGLGRNSGANVLTF. CDR3 DNA: TGTGCCAGCACCCAGGGTCTGGGGAGGAACTCTGGGGCCAACGTCCTGACTTTC. Based on the CDR3 plus reference TRBV2 and TRBJ2-6, the full variable domain is EPEVTQTPSHQVTQMGQEVILRCVPISNHLYFYWYRQILGQKVEFLVSFYNNEISEKSEIFDDQFSVERPDGSNFTLKIRSTKLEDSAMYFCASTQGLGRNSGANVLTFGAGSRLTVL.

This clonotype was recorded at least ten times. The chain employs TRBV5-5 and TRBJ2-1, with D possibly being TRBD1 (6 bases). Germline V gene data show CDR1 as SGHKS and CDR2 as YYEKEE (reference sequence). CDR3 size: 15 residues. The V end lost 2 bases, the J end lost 9 bases, and 18 bases lay between the germline ends. CDR3 sequence: CASSLRFPGDSEQFF. As DNA, the CDR3 is TGTGCCAGCAGCTTACGATTCCCAGGGGATAGTGAGCAGTTCTTC.

The rearrangement uses TRBV20-1 and TRBJ2-3; weak D call: TRBD2 (6 bases). V lost 6 bases to trimming and J lost 3 bases, with 10 bases between them. CDR1 DFQATT and CDR2 SNEGSKA come from the germline V gene (reference sequence). The CDR3 has 12 residues. The chain's CDR3 is CSAAGGTDTQYF. The CDR3 DNA reads as TGCAGTGCCGCCGGGGGAACAGATACGCAGTATTTT.

Comment on this clonotype: Being one base from a much bigger clone, this may be a read error. The chain employs TRBV7-6 and TRBJ2-5, with unresolved D. The DNA end is a closer match to TRBJ2-7, so the J assignment may be wrong. CDR3 length: 13 amino acids. Germline V gene sequence: CDR1 SGHVS, CDR2 FNYEAQ. The CDR3 DNA reads TGTGCCTGCAGCCTAGGTAGAAGGGACGAGCAGTACTTC. Translation gives CACSLGRRDEQYF.

This clonotype was found a few times. The chain recombines TRBV11-2 with TRBJ1-3; D gene ambiguous. From germline, CDR1 is SGHAT and CDR2 FQNNGV. The CDR3 covers 15 residues. Trimming pared 3 bases from V and 1 base from J, leaving 10 bases between. This CDR3 is CASSLVGLSGNTIYF. CDR3 in DNA: TGTGCCAGCAGCTTGGTTGGTCTATCTGGAAACACCATATATTTT.

A word on this clonotype: Given a much more abundant clone one base away, this may be a read error. The rearrangement uses TRBV5-1 and TRBJ1-4, with 10 positions matching TRBD1. The CDR3 runs 17 residues. Germline V gives CDR1 SGHRS, CDR2 YFSETQ. J was trimmed by 1 base and V by 4 bases; bases with no gene match: 7. The CDR3: CASSIRGQGRTNEKLFF. The CDR3 nucleotides read TGCGCCAGCAGCATAAGGGGACAGGGGAGAACTAATGAAAAACTGTTTTTT.

The table lists this clonotype with many counts. This sequence joins TRBV5-1 and TRBJ2-5; perhaps D is TRBD1 or TRBD2 (5 bases each). Germline CDR1 SGHRS, CDR2 YFSETQ. This CDR3 has 14 residues. V shed 4 bases and J shed 3 bases, with 13 bases lying between them. The DNA of the CDR3 is TGCGCCAGCAGCCCGGGGCAGGCGAAAGAGACCCAGTACTTC. This gives the protein CASSPGQAKETQYF.

In this sample, this clonotype turned up many times. This rearrangement joins TRBV20-1 to TRBJ1-2, with D possibly TRBD1 on 6 matching bases. The CDR3 runs 16 residues. V was trimmed by 1 base and J by 1 base, leaving 16 bases between them. Germline loops: CDR1 DFQATT, CDR2 SNEGSKA (reference sequence). CDR3 residues: CSARASGTSFNYGYTF. CDR3 nucleotide sequence: TGCAGTGCTAGAGCCTCCGGGACAAGCTTTAACTATGGCTACACCTTC.

Only one count was recorded for this clonotype. This may be a read error, as it is one base from a much larger clone. The V call is TRBV25-1, the J call TRBJ1-1; D gene unclear. The CDR3 has 13 residues. Trimming removed 0 bases at V and 4 bases at J, with 6 bases between. In germline, CDR1 is MGHDK, CDR2 SYGVNS. The CDR3 sequence is CASSEYESTEAFF. The CDR3 coding sequence is TGTGCCAGCAGTGAATATGAGAGCACTGAAGCTTTCTTT.

This chain connects TRBV20-1 to TRBJ2-1, with D perhaps matching TRBD2 (6 bases). CDR3 size: 15 residues. The germline V gene has CDR1 DFQATT and CDR2 SNEGSKA (reference sequence). V was clipped by 0 bases and J by 9 bases, with 18 bases between them. CDR3 coding DNA: TGCAGTGCTAGAGAACCCTCTAGGTTGGGGGGTGAGCAGTTCTTC. Protein: CSAREPSRLGGEQFF.

This clonotype was detected a few times. The chain is built from TRBV20-1 and TRBJ1-4; 7 bases are shared with TRBD1. V lost 2 bases to trimming and J lost 4 bases; unmatched junction nucleotides: 7. This CDR3 has 15 residues. Looked up from germline, CDR1 is DFQATT and CDR2 is SNEGSKA (reference sequence). The CDR3 nucleotides read TGCAGTGCTAGACACAGGGGCAGGTTTAATGAAAAACTGTTTTTT. Its protein product is CSARHRGRFNEKLFF.

The gene calls are TRBV3-1 and TRBJ2-5, with 8 bases aligning to TRBD2. The V gene end was trimmed by 1 base and the J gene end by 11 bases; junction bases not matched to a gene: 12. Germline lookup yields CDR1 LGHDT and CDR2 YNNKEL (reference sequence). The CDR3 covers 15 residues. The CDR3 is CASSQGSGGGNEQYF. In nucleotides, the CDR3 is TGTGCCAGCAGCCAAGGCAGCGGGGGAGGGAATGAGCAGTACTTC.

With respect to this clonotype: With a much larger clone just one base away, this may be a read error. This chain joins TRBV28 and TRBJ2-1; perhaps TRBD1 as D (6 bases). The better agreement between TRBJ2-7 and the DNA end casts doubt on the J call. The CDR3 extends over 14 amino acids. Germline V gives CDR1 MDHEN, CDR2 SYDVKM. The CDR3 DNA reads as TGTCCCAGCAGTACACGGACAGTAAACTACGAGCAGTACTTC. It encodes CPSSTRTVNYEQYF.

There are many counts of this clonotype. The chain combines TRBV9 with TRBJ2-7, with TRBD1 as a possible D gene (5 bases). The CDR3 extends over 14 amino acids. CDR1 is SGDLS, CDR2 YYNGEE, per germline. V lost 2 bases and J lost 4, with 13 bases in between. Here the CDR3 reads CASSVSGKGYEQYF. The DNA for the CDR3 is TGTGCCAGCAGCGTTTCAGGGAAGGGGTACGAGCAGTACTTC.

The chain links TRBV7-3 to TRBJ1-5; the D is unclear. Germline CDR1 reads SGHTA; CDR2 reads FQGTGA. The CDR3 has 18 residues. V shed 1 base and J shed 1 base, with 17 bases lying between them. The CDR3 coding sequence is TGTGCCAGCAGCTTAATCTCGGCAAAGGGATGGAGCAATCAGCCCCAGCATTTT. Its protein is CASSLISAKGWSNQPQHF.

Comments on this clonotype: One base away lies a much larger clone, so this may be a sequencing read error. Since the CDR3 does not end with the conserved phenylalanine or tryptophan, this likely comes from a read error. This chain connects TRBV20-1 to TRBJ2-5; 8 nucleotides line up with TRBD1. The J call could be wrong; TRBJ2-7 is a better fit for the DNA end. Germline CDR1 and CDR2: DFQATT and SNEGSKA (reference sequence). This CDR3 is 13 amino acids long. The CDR3, as DNA: TGCAGTGCTAGACGGGCAGGGGGCGCCGAGCAGTACTGC. It translates to CSARRAGGAEQYC.

With respect to this clonotype: A much bigger clone sits one base away, suggesting this may be a read error. V and J are TRBV5-1 and TRBJ2-1, with 7 positions matching TRBD1. Germline V gene sequence: CDR1 SGHRS, CDR2 YFSETQ. The CDR3 spans 12 residues. V shed 2 bases, J shed 9 bases, and the junction held 2 bases outside the gene matches. Here the CDR3 reads CASSFQGVEQFF. The CDR3 bases are TGCGCCAGCAGCTTCCAGGGGGTTGAGCAGTTCTTC.

This clonotype was seen at least ten times. The gene calls are TRBV7-3 and TRBJ2-7; 9 bases map to TRBD2. The CDR3 covers 15 residues. The V segment lost 5 bases and the J segment 0 bases; nucleotides outside the gene matches: 5. Germline lookup yields CDR1 SGHTA and CDR2 FQGTGA. Written as DNA, the CDR3 is TGTGCCAGCAGCGTTAGCGGGGGTACCTCCTACGAGCAGTACTTC. It encodes CASSVSGGTSYEQYF. Filled out from reference TRBV7-3 and TRBJ2-7, the complete variable domain reads GAGVSQTPSNKVTEKGKYVELRCDPISGHTALYWYRQSLGQGPEFLIYFQGTGAADDSGLPNDRFFAVRPEGSVSTLKIQRTERGDSAVYLCASSVSGGTSYEQYFGPGTRLTVT.

The chain is built from TRBV20-1 and TRBJ1-5; D remains unclear. Germline V gene sequence: CDR1 DFQATT, CDR2 SNEGSKA (reference sequence). V lost 5 bases to trimming and J lost 0 bases, with 8 bases between them. The CDR3 spans 13 residues. CDR3 residues: CSAGAGSNQPQHF. For the CDR3, the DNA is TGCAGTGCTGGAGCCGGTAGCAATCAGCCCCAGCATTTT.

This clonotype was observed once. The rearrangement links TRBV20-1 to TRBJ2-7; TRBD1 matches 9 bases. V was clipped by 5 bases and J by 9 bases; unmatched bases: 17. This CDR3 contains 15 residues. CDR1 is DFQATT, CDR2 SNEGSKA, per germline (reference sequence). CDR3 sequence (DNA): TGCAGTGCTGGGGAAGACCGGGACAGGGTCCACGTGCAGTACTTC. Protein: CSAGEDRDRVHVQYF.